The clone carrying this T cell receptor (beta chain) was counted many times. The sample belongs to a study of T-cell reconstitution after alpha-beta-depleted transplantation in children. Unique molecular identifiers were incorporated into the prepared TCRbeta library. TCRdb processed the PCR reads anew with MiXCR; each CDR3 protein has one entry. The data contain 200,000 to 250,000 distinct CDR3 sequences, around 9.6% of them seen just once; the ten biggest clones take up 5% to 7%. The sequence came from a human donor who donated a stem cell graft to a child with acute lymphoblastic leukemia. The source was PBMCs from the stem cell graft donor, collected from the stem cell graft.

The CDR3 DNA follows: TGTGCCAGCAACCGGAACAGAGACACTGAAGCTTTCTTT. It codes for CASNRNRDTEAFF. The gene calls are TRBV11-2 and TRBJ1-1; no reliable D call. V lost 7 bases, J lost 3 bases, and 12 bases lay in between. Germline V gene lookup returns CDR1 SGHAT and CDR2 FQNNGV. The CDR3 extends over 13 amino acids.